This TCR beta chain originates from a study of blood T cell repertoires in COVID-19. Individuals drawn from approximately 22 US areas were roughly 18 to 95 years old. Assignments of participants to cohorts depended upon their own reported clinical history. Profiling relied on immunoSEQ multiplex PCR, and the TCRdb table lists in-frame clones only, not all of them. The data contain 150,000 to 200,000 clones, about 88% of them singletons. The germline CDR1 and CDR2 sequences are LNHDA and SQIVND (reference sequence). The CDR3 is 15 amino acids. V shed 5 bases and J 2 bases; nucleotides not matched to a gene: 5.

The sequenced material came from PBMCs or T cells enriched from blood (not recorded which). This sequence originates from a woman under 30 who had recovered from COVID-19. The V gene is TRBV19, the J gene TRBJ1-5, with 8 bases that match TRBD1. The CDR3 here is CASSSPTGGNQPQHF. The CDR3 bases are TGTGCCAGTAGTTCACCGACAGGGGGCAATCAGCCCCAGCATTTT.